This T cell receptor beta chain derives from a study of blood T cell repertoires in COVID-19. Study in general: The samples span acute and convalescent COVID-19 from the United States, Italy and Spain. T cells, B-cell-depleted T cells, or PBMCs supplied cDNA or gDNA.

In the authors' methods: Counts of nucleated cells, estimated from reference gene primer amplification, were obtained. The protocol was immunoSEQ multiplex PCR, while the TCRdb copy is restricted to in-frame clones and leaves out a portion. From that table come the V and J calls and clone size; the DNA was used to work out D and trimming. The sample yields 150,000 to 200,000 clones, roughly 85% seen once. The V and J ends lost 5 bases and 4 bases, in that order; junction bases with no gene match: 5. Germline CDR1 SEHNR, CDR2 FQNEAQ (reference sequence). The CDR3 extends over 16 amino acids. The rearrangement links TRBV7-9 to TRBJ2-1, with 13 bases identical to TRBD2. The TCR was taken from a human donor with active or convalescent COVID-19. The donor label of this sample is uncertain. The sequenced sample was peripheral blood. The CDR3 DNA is TGTGCCAGCAGCCCGCCGGGACTAGCGGGGTACAATGAGCAGTTCTTC. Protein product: CASSPPGLAGYNEQFF. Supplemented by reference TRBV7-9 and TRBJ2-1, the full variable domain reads DTGVSQNPRHKITKRGQNVTFRCDPISEHNRLYWYRQTLGQGPEFLTYFQNEAQLEKSRLLSDRFSAERPKGSFSTLEIQRTEQGDSAMYLCASSPPGLAGYNEQFFGPGTRLTVL.